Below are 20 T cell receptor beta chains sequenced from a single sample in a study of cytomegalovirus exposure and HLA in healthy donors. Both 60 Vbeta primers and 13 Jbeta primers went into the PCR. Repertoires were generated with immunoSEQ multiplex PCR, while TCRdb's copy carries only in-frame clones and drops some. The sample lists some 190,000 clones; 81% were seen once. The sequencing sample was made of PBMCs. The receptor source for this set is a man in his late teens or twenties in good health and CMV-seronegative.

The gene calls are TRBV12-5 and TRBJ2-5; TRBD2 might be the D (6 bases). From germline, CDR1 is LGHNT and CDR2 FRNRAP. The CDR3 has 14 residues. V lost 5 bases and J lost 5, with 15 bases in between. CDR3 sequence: CASGPLAGEETQYF. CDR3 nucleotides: TGTGCTAGTGGTCCACTAGCCGGGGAGGAGACCCAGTACTTC. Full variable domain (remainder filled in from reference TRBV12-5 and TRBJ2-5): DARVTQTPRHKVTEMGQEVTMRCQPILGHNTVFWYRQTMMQGLELLAYFRNRAPLDDSGMPKDRFSAEMPDATLATLKIQPSEPRDSAVYFCASGPLAGEETQYFGPGTRLLVL.

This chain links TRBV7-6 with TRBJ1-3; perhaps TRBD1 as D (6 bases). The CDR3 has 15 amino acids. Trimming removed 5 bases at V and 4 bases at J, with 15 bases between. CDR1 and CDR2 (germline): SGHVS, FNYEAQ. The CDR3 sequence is CASSRSTGPGNTIYF. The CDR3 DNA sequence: TGTGCCAGCAGCCGCTCCACAGGGCCCGGAAACACCATATATTTT.

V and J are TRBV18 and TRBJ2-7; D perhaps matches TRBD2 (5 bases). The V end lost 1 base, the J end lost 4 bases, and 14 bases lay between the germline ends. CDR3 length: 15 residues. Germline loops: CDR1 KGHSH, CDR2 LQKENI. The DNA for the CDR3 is TGTGCCAGCTCACCACAGAGGGCTTCCATGTACGAGCAGTACTTC. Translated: CASSPQRASMYEQYF.

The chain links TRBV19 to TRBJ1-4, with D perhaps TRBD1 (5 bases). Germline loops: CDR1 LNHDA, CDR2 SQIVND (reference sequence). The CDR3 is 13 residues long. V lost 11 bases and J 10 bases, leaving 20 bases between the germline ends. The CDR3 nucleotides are TGTGCCGGAAGACCGACCGCCGGGGGAAAACTGTTTTTT. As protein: CAGRPTAGGKLFF. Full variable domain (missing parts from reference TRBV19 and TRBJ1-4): DGGITQSPKYLFRKEGQNVTLSCEQNLNHDAMYWYRQDPGQGLRLIYYSQIVNDFQKGDIAEGYSVSREKKESFPLTVTSAQKNPTAFYLCAGRPTAGGKLFFGSGTQLSVL.

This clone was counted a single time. Here the CDR3 reads CASSSGLAGLTDTQYF. The CDR3 DNA reads TGTGCCAGCAGCTCGGGACTAGCGGGCCTCACAGATACGCAGTATTTT. The chain combines TRBV5-4 with TRBJ2-3, with 12 positions matching TRBD2. With 3 bases clipped from V and 2 bases from J, the junction kept 4 bases outside the gene matches. The CDR3 length is 16 residues. CDR1 and CDR2 from the germline V gene are SGHNT and YYREEE (reference sequence).

For the CDR3, the DNA is TGTGCCAGCAGTTTGACTAGCGGGGCCAATGAGCAGTTCTTC. Protein: CASSLTSGANEQFF. The gene calls are TRBV27 and TRBJ2-1; TRBD2 matches 11 bases. Germline V CDR1 and CDR2: MNHEY, SMNVEV (reference sequence). V was pared by 3 bases and J by 6 bases, with 1 base of the junction left unmatched. The CDR3 extends over 14 amino acids.

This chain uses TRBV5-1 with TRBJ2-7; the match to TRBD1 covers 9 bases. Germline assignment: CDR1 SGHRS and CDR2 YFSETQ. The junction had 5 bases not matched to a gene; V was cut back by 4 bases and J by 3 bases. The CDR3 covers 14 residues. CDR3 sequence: CASSPWDRDYEQYF. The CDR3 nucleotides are TGCGCCAGCAGCCCCTGGGACAGGGACTACGAGCAGTACTTC.

The CDR3 is CASSLTRGTEAFF. CDR3 DNA sequence: TGTGCCAGCAGTTTAACTCGCGGCACTGAAGCTTTCTTT. The chain combines TRBV27 with TRBJ1-1; D not certain. V lost 2 bases to trimming and J lost 4 bases, with 8 bases between them. The CDR3 has 13 amino acids. Germline CDR1 is MNHEY and CDR2 is SMNVEV (reference sequence).

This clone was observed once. The CDR3: CASSLAGVQETQYF. As DNA, the CDR3 is TGCGCCAGCAGCTTAGCGGGGGTACAAGAGACCCAGTACTTC. The chain links TRBV5-1 to TRBJ2-5, with 8 bases that match TRBD2. Per germline, CDR1 SGHRS and CDR2 YFSETQ. The junction had 2 bases not matched to a gene; V was cut back by 2 bases and J by 2 bases. The CDR3 has 14 residues.

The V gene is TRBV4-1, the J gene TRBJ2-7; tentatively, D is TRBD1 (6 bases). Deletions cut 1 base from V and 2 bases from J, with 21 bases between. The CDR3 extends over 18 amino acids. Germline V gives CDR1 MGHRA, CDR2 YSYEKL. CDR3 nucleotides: TGCGCCAGCAGCCAAGGCGCGTTAAGGGGGTCCAACGCCTACGAGCAGTACTTC. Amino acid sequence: CASSQGALRGSNAYEQYF.

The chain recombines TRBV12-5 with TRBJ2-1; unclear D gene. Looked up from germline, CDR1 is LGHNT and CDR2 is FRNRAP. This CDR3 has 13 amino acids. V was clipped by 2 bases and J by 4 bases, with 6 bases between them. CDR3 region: CASGLFYYNEQFF. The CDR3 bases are TGTGCTAGTGGTTTGTTCTATTACAATGAGCAGTTCTTC.

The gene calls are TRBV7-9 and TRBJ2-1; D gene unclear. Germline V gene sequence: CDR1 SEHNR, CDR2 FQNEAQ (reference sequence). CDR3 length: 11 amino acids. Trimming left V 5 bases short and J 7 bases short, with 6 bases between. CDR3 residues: CASSQINEQFF. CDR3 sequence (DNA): TGTGCCAGCAGCCAAATTAATGAGCAGTTCTTC.

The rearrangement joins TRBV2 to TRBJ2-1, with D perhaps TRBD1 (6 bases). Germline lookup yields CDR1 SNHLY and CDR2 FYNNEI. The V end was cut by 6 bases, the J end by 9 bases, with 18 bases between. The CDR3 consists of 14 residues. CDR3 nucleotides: TGTGCCAGCAGCGCACCCCACAGGGATATTGAGCAGTTCTTC. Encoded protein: CASSAPHRDIEQFF.

The chain's CDR3 is CASSSTGGKETQYF. The CDR3 nucleotides are TGTGCCAGTAGTTCGACAGGGGGTAAAGAGACCCAGTACTTC. V and J are TRBV19 and TRBJ2-5, with 9 bases matching TRBD1. The CDR3 is 14 residues long. After removal of 5 bases from V and 3 bases from J, the junction contained 4 bases not matched to a gene. Germline CDR1 reads LNHDA; CDR2 reads SQIVND (reference sequence).

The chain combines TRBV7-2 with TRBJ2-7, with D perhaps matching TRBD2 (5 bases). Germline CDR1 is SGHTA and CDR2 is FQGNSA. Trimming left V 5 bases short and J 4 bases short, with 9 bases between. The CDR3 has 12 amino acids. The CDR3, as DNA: TGTGCCAGCAGCCGGACTTCTTACGAGCAGTACTTC. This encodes CASSRTSYEQYF.

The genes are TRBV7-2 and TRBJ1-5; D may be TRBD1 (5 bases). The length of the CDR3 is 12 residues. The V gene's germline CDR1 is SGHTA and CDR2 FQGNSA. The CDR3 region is CAWGGEGQPQHF. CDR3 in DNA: TGTGCATGGGGGGGGGAGGGACAGCCCCAGCATTTT.

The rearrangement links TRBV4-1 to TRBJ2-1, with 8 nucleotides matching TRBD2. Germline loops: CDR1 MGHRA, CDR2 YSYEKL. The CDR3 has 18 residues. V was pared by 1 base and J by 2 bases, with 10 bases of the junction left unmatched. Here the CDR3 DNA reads TGCGCCAGCAGCCAAGGGGGAGAGAGCGGGGGAGCCTACAATGAGCAGTTCTTC. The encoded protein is CASSQGGESGGAYNEQFF.

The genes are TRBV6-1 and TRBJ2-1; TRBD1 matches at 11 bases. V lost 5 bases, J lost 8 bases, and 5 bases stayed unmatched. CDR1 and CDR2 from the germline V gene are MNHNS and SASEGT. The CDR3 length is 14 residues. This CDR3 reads CASSKRTGGDEQFF. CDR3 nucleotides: TGTGCCAGCAGTAAACGGACAGGGGGCGATGAGCAGTTCTTC.

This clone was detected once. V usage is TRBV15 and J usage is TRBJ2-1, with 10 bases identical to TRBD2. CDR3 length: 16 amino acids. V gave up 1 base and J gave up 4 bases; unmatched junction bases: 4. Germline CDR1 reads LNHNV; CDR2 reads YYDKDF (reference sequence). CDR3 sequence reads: CATSRGSGGEYNEQFF. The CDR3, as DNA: TGTGCCACCAGCAGAGGGAGCGGGGGGGAGTACAATGAGCAGTTCTTC. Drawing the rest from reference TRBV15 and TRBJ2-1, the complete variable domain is DAMVIQNPRYQVTQFGKPVTLSCSQTLNHNVMYWYQQKSSQAPKLLFHYYDKDFNNEADTPDNFQSRRPNTSFCFLDIRSPGLGDTAMYLCATSRGSGGEYNEQFFGPGTRLTVL.

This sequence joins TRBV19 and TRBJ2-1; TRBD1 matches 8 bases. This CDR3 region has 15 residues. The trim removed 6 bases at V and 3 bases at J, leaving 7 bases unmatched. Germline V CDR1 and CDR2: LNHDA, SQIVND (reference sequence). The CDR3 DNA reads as TGTGCCAGTAGCCCCCGACAGGGGATCTACAATGAGCAGTTCTTC. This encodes CASSPRQGIYNEQFF.